What follows describes a single T cell receptor (beta chain). Its specificity is not known. Assay: immunoSEQ multiplex PCR; the TCRdb copy retains only in-frame clones and omits some. The top ten clones hold 2% to 3% of a sample with 260,000 or so clones, around 87% of them seen once. Per germline, CDR1 SGHDT and CDR2 YYEEEE. The CDR3 consists of 17 residues. The V end lost 3 bases, the J end lost 4 bases, and 20 bases lay between the germline ends. This entry belongs to a study of cytomegalovirus exposure and HLA in healthy donors. Overall study findings and caveats: The classifier was said to identify cytomegalovirus status with high specificity and sensitivity.

The donors were part of the validation cohort of more than 90 subjects. That cohort was separate from the first cohort, which comprised 500 to 700 subjects. Sequencing used PBMCs. The J gene is TRBJ1-3, the V gene TRBV5-6; D unresolved. This sequence was found in a man between 18 and 29 years old in good health and CMV-seronegative. DNA of the CDR3: TGTGCCAGCAGCTACCGGTCGGGTCACTTCTCGGGAAACACCATATATTTT. Translation: CASSYRSGHFSGNTIYF.